What follows are 23 T cell receptor beta chains derived from one specimen sequenced in a study of shared clonotypes between healthy human individuals. Repertoires were generated with immunoSEQ multiplex PCR, while TCRdb's copy carries only in-frame clones and drops some. Of 470,000 or so clones in the sample, 65% to 85% were seen once. The sample was PBMCs. These receptors were obtained from a woman aged 40 to 49 in good health. Some clones in this sample may be carry-over from other donors' samples.

V is TRBV28 and J is TRBJ2-7, with 8 bases fitting TRBD1. With 3 bases clipped from V and 6 bases from J, the junction kept 4 bases outside the gene matches. The CDR3 spans 13 residues. Germline V gene sequence: CDR1 MDHEN, CDR2 SYDVKM. In nucleotides, the CDR3 is TGTGCCAGCAGTTTCGGGACAGGAGGCGAGCAGTACTTC. This translates into CASSFGTGGEQYF.

Concerning this clone itself: A far larger clone is just one base off, so this is likely a read error. The J gene is TRBJ1-2, the V gene TRBV5-1; the D gene is possibly TRBD1 (6 bases). Germline-derived CDR1 and CDR2 are SGHRS and YFSETQ. The CDR3 runs 13 residues. Trimming took off 3 bases at V and 6 bases at J, with 12 bases between the two ends. The DNA of the CDR3 is TGCGCCAGCAGCTCACCGGGACATCATGGCTACACCTTC. Its translation is CASSSPGHHGYTF.

This chain uses TRBV27 with TRBJ2-7, with 7 bases matching TRBD2. Germline assignment: CDR1 MNHEY and CDR2 SMNVEV (reference sequence). Trimming removed 9 bases from V and 0 bases from J; junction bases left unmatched: 8. There are 14 residues in the CDR3. The chain's CDR3 is CARSAGKSSYEQYF. CDR3 coding DNA: TGTGCCAGATCAGCGGGGAAGAGCTCCTACGAGCAGTACTTC.

The chain employs TRBV7-2 and TRBJ2-1, with D tentatively TRBD2 (6 bases). Deletions cut 8 bases from V and 4 bases from J, with 15 bases between. The germline CDR1 and CDR2 sequences are SGHTA and FQGNSA. This CDR3 spans 14 amino acids. CDR3 in amino acids: CASASPTSYNEQFF. In nucleotides, the CDR3 is TGTGCCAGCGCCTCTCCGACTAGTTACAATGAGCAGTTCTTC. Drawing the rest from reference TRBV7-2 and TRBJ2-1, the complete variable domain is GAGVSQSPSNKVTEKGKDVELRCDPISGHTALYWYRQSLGQGLEFLIYFQGNSAPDKSGLPSDRFSAERTGGSVSTLTIQRTQQEDSAVYLCASASPTSYNEQFFGPGTRLTVL.

A note on this clone: Given a far larger clone just one base away, this is likely a sequencing read error. Different DNA sequences within this sample yield the same CDR3. The chain uses TRBV28 and TRBJ2-1, with D uncertain. The CDR3 is made up of 14 amino acids. The germline V gene encodes CDR1 MDHEN and CDR2 SYDVKM. V lost 6 bases to trimming and J lost 0 bases, with 9 bases between them. CDR3 amino acids: CASRSRSSYNEQFF. The CDR3 DNA sequence: TGTGCCAGCAGGTCAAGGAGCTCCTACAATGAGCAGTTCTTC.

This clone has only a few counts. The chain joins TRBV2 to TRBJ2-3, with D possibly being TRBD1 or TRBD2 (5 bases each). Germline V gene data show CDR1 as SNHLY and CDR2 as FYNNEI. The CDR3 runs 16 residues. V gave up 1 base and J gave up 2 bases, with 13 bases separating them. CDR3 sequence: CASSEEGTAHTDTQYF. The DNA of the CDR3 is TGTGCCAGCAGTGAAGAAGGGACGGCGCACACAGATACGCAGTATTTT.

This clone was counted at least ten times. The V and J genes are TRBV29-1 and TRBJ2-5; 14 bases agree with TRBD2. Germline V gene sequence: CDR1 SQVTM, CDR2 ANQGSEA. J was trimmed by 1 base and V by 5 bases; bases with no gene match: 6. The CDR3 is 16 amino acids. CDR3 sequence reads: CSVWTSGRPRQETQYF. In nucleotides, the CDR3 is TGCAGCGTTTGGACTAGCGGGAGGCCTCGCCAAGAGACCCAGTACTTC.

The chain carries TRBV5-5 and TRBJ2-5; the D is unclear. With 2 bases removed from V and 2 bases from J, the gap between germline ends came to 13 bases. In germline, CDR1 is SGHKS, CDR2 YYEKEE (reference sequence). There are 15 residues in the CDR3. The CDR3 DNA follows: TGTGCCAGCAGCTTTCGGGTTGCCGGTCAAGAGACCCAGTACTTC. Its protein is CASSFRVAGQETQYF.

In regard to this clone: It differs at one base from a far larger clone, so likely a read error. This same CDR3 is encoded by further DNA sequences in the sample. The V gene is TRBV25-1, the J gene TRBJ2-7; 14 nucleotides agree with TRBD2. Germline lookup yields CDR1 MGHDK and CDR2 SYGVNS. The CDR3 is made up of 16 amino acids. The CDR3 DNA sequence: TGTGCCAGCAGTGAGCCGGGACTAGCGGGAGTCCACGAGCAATACTTC. As protein: CASSEPGLAGVHEQYF.

The chain employs TRBV5-1 and TRBJ1-3, with D maybe TRBD1 (5 bases). Trimming stripped 3 bases from V and 2 bases from J, with 12 bases between. Germline values: CDR1 SGHRS, CDR2 YFSETQ. The CDR3 sequence is 15 residues long. The CDR3 is CASSWGTQPGNTIYF. CDR3 DNA: TGCGCCAGCAGCTGGGGGACTCAGCCTGGAAACACCATATATTTT.

This clone was seen ten or more times. The chain combines TRBV11-2 with TRBJ1-2, with a weak D call TRBD1 (5 bases). CDR1 SGHAT and CDR2 FQNNGV come from the germline V gene. Deletions cut 4 bases from V and 0 bases from J, with 21 bases between. CDR3 length equals 18 residues. CDR3 bases: TGTGCCAGCAGCTCCTACCGGGACCCGGCCCGGGCTAACTATGGCTACACCTTC. It encodes CASSSYRDPARANYGYTF.

This chain joins TRBV6-1 and TRBJ2-5; maybe TRBD2 (5 bases). Germline V gene lookup returns CDR1 MNHNS and CDR2 SASEGT. The germline V and J ends were trimmed by 4 bases and 5 bases, with 8 bases remaining between them. The CDR3 loop spans 12 amino acids. DNA of the CDR3: TGTGCCAGCAGTGGAGGCGGGGAGACCCAGTACTTC. This codes for CASSGGGETQYF.

Comment on this clone: A far more abundant clone sits one base away, making this likely a read error. CDR3 residues: CSPEMVPYGYAF. DNA of the CDR3: TGCAGCCCCGAAATGGTCCCCTATGGCTACGCCTTC. The rearrangement joins TRBV29-1 to TRBJ1-2; D gene ambiguous. CDR3 length: 12 amino acids. Per germline, CDR1 SQVTM and CDR2 ANQGSEA.

The rearrangement uses TRBV7-2 and TRBJ2-5, with D unclear. In germline, CDR1 is SGHTA, CDR2 FQGNSA. Between the trimmed V and J ends, which lost 2 bases and 0 bases, there was a span of 10 bases. The CDR3 sequence is 15 residues long. The CDR3 nucleotides read TGTGCCAGCAGCTTACTTTCTCTGTACCAAGAGACCCAGTACTTC. Protein sequence: CASSLLSLYQETQYF.

The rearrangement uses TRBV5-6 and TRBJ2-2; the D gene is possibly TRBD2 (5 bases). The V gene lost 1 base and the J gene lost 3 bases, with 7 bases spanning the gap. The CDR3 is made up of 14 amino acids. CDR1 is SGHDT, CDR2 YYEEEE, per germline. CDR3 sequence (DNA): TGTGCCAGCAGCTTGCTCGGGGACACCGGGGAGCTGTTTTTT. Its translation: CASSLLGDTGELFF. The variable domain in full, completed from reference TRBV5-6 and TRBJ2-2, reads DAGVTQSPTHLIKTRGQQVTLRCSPKSGHDTVSWYQQALGQGPQFIFQYYEEEERQRGNFPDRFSGHQFPNYSSELNVNALLLGDSALYLCASSLLGDTGELFFGEGSRLTVL.

This chain connects TRBV4-1 to TRBJ1-1; 10 positions match TRBD1. Germline V lookup: CDR1 MGHRA, CDR2 YSYEKL. The CDR3 totals 16 residues. The junction had 15 bases not matched to a gene; V was cut back by 9 bases and J by 5 bases. DNA of the CDR3: TGCGCCAGTAACCCGGGACAGGGGCCAGTGATTACTGAAGCTTTCTTT. Its translation: CASNPGQGPVITEAFF.

The gene calls are TRBV11-2 and TRBJ2-1; TRBD1 agrees at 7 bases. With 5 bases clipped from V and 9 bases from J, the junction kept 7 bases outside the gene matches. This CDR3 is 13 amino acids long. Per germline, CDR1 SGHAT and CDR2 FQNNGV. The CDR3 loop reads CASSPNPGGEQFF. The CDR3 DNA reads TGTGCCAGCAGCCCCAACCCAGGGGGTGAGCAGTTCTTC.

This chain uses TRBV29-1 with TRBJ2-2; D could derive from TRBD1 or TRBD2 (5 bases each). The CDR3 loop spans 12 amino acids. Germline lookup yields CDR1 SQVTM and CDR2 ANQGSEA. The CDR3 DNA is TGCTCCGGGACGGCGAACACCGGGGAGCTGTTTTTT. This translates into CSGTANTGELFF.

Comments on this clone: A far more abundant clone sits one base away, making this likely a read error. The V and J genes are TRBV19 and TRBJ2-6; tentative D call: TRBD1 (5 bases). Germline V lookup: CDR1 LNHDA, CDR2 SQIVND (reference sequence). There are 13 residues in the CDR3. The CDR3 DNA follows: TGTGCCACCACCGGTTCTGGGGCCAACATCCTGACTTTC. Translating gives CATTGSGANILTF.

This clone is a singleton in its sample. The chain employs TRBV5-4 and TRBJ2-3; the match to TRBD2 covers 16 bases. The V gene end was trimmed by 3 bases and the J gene end by 3 bases; junction bases not matched to a gene: 4. This CDR3 comprises 17 residues. Germline V lookup: CDR1 SGHNT, CDR2 YYREEE (reference sequence). CDR3 coding DNA: TGTGCCAGCAGCTCGGGACTAGCGGGAGGGTTGACAGATACGCAGTATTTT. Translation gives CASSSGLAGGLTDTQYF.

This clone appeared once. The rearrangement joins TRBV5-6 to TRBJ2-7; D is perhaps TRBD1 (8 bases). There are 14 residues in the CDR3. Germline CDR1 and CDR2: SGHDT and YYEEEE. The V end was cut by 4 bases, the J end by 9 bases, with 20 bases between. This CDR3 reads CASSANRGGRVQYF. The CDR3 DNA reads TGTGCCAGCAGCGCTAACAGGGGGGGACGTGTGCAGTACTTC.

The chain links TRBV2 to TRBJ1-1; 7 bases agree with TRBD1. Trimming cost V 5 bases and J 6 bases; bases outside gene matches: 12. Germline V gene lookup returns CDR1 SNHLY and CDR2 FYNNEI. The CDR3 loop spans 15 amino acids. This chain's CDR3 is CASSQLQGVGAEAFF. CDR3 sequence (DNA): TGTGCCAGCAGTCAGCTCCAGGGGGTAGGCGCTGAAGCTTTCTTT. Drawing the rest from reference TRBV2 and TRBJ1-1, the complete variable domain is EPEVTQTPSHQVTQMGQEVILRCVPISNHLYFYWYRQILGQKVEFLVSFYNNEISEKSEIFDDQFSVERPDGSNFTLKIRSTKLEDSAMYFCASSQLQGVGAEAFFGQGTRLTVV.

CDR3 protein: CASSTGQGNEKLFF. In DNA, the CDR3 is TGCGCCAGCAGCACGGGACAGGGGAATGAAAAACTGTTTTTT. The chain employs TRBV5-1 and TRBJ1-4, with 10 bases that match TRBD1. The CDR3 totals 14 residues. Germline trimming cut 4 bases from V and 5 bases from J; bases unmatched to any gene: 2. From germline, CDR1 is SGHRS and CDR2 YFSETQ.